The sequence of this T cell receptor (beta chain) was determined in a study of beta chain features in type 1 diabetes. Turning to the study itself: The study examined 90 million to 130 million sorted cells across all samples. Study results and caveats: Among all four CD4+ subsets, Type 1 diabetes patients had TCRB CDR3s that were moderately but significantly shorter.

CDR1 is SQVTM, CDR2 ANQGSEA, per germline. The CDR3 extends over 15 amino acids. V was pared by 5 bases and J by 4 bases, with 17 bases between. Reverse transcribing all isolated RNA meant expressed TCRB transcripts were sequenced. Profiling relied on immunoSEQ multiplex PCR, and the TCRdb table lists in-frame clones only, not all of them. The data contain around 130,000 clones, roughly 17% of them singletons. This clone has more than one count but fewer than ten. What it recognizes is unknown. CD45RO/CCR7/CD25/CD127/CD95/CD27 sorting isolated CD4+ naive, central memory, regulatory and stem cell-like memory cells.

The specimen sequenced was central memory CD4+ T cells from blood. The chain links TRBV29-1 to TRBJ1-4, with D perhaps TRBD1 (5 bases). The receptor comes from a young man with type 1 diabetes. The CDR3 nucleotides read TGCAGCGTTACGGTTATGGGGGGACGTAATGAAAAACTGTTTTTT. This gives the protein CSVTVMGGRNEKLFF. Complete variable domain (other parts from reference TRBV29-1 and TRBJ1-4): SAVISQKPSRDICQRGTSLTIQCQVDSQVTMMFWYRQQPGQSLTLIATANQGSEATYESGFVIDKFPISRPNLTFSTLTVSNMSPEDSSIYLCSVTVMGGRNEKLFFGSGTQLSVL.